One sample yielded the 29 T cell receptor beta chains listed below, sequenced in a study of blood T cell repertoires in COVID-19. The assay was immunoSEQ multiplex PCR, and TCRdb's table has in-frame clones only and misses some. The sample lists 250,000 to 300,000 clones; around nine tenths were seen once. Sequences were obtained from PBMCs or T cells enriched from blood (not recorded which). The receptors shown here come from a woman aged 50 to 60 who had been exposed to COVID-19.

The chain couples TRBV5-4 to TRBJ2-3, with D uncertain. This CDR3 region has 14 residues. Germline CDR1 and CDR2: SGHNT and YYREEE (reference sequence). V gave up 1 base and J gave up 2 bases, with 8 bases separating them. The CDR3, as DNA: TGTGCCAGCAGCTTGACGGGTCCCACAGATACGCAGTATTTT. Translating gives CASSLTGPTDTQYF.

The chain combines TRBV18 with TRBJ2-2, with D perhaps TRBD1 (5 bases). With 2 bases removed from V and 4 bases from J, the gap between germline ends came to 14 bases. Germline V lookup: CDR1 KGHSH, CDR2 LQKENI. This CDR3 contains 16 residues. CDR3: CASSPGWERGTGELFF. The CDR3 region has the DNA TGTGCCAGCTCACCAGGCTGGGAAAGGGGCACCGGGGAGCTGTTTTTT. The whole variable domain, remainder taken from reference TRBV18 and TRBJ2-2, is NAGVMQNPRHLVRRRGQEARLRCSPMKGHSHVYWYRQLPEEGLKFMVYLQKENIIDESGMPKERFSAEFPKEGPSILRIQQVVRGDSAAYFCASSPGWERGTGELFFGEGSRLTVL.

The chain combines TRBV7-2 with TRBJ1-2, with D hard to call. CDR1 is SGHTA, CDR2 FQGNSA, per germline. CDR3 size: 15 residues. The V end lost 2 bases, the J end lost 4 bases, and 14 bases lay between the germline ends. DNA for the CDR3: TGTGCCAGCAGCTTAATGGACGGGGAGGTCTATGGCTACACCTTC. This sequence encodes CASSLMDGEVYGYTF. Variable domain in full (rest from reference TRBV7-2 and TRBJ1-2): GAGVSQSPSNKVTEKGKDVELRCDPISGHTALYWYRQSLGQGLEFLIYFQGNSAPDKSGLPSDRFSAERTGGSVSTLTIQRTQQEDSAVYLCASSLMDGEVYGYTFGSGTRLTVV.

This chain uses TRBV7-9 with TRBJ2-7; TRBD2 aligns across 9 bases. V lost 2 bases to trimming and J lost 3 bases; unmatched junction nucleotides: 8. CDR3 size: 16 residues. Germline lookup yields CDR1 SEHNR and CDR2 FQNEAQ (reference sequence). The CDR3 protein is CASSLSASGVIYEQYF. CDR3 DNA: TGTGCCAGCAGCTTATCGGCTAGCGGGGTGATCTACGAGCAGTACTTC. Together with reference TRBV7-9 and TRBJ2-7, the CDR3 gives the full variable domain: DTGVSQNPRHKITKRGQNVTFRCDPISEHNRLYWYRQTLGQGPEFLTYFQNEAQLEKSRLLSDRFSAERPKGSFSTLEIQRTEQGDSAMYLCASSLSASGVIYEQYFGPGTRLTVT.

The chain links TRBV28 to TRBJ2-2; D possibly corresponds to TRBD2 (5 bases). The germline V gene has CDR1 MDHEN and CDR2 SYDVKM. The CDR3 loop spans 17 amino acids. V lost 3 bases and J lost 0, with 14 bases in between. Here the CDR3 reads CASSLFGDDTNTGELFF. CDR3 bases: TGTGCCAGCAGTTTGTTCGGGGATGACACGAACACCGGGGAGCTGTTTTTT.

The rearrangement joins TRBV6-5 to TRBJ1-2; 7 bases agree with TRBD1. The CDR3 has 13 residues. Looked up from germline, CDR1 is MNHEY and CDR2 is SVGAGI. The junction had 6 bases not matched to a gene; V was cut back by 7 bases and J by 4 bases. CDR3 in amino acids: CASTQTGIYGYTF. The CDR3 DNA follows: TGTGCCAGCACCCAGACAGGGATCTATGGCTACACCTTC.

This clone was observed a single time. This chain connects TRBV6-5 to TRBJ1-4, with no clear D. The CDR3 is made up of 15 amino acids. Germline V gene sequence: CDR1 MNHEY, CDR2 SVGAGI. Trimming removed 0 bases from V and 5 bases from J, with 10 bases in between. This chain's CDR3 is CASSYSRNLNEKLFF. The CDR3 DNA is TGTGCCAGCAGTTACTCGCGAAACCTCAATGAAAAACTGTTTTTT.

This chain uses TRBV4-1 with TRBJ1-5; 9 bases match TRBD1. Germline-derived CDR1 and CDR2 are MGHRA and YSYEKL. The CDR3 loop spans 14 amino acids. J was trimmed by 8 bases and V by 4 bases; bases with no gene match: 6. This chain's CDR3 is CASSPTGGMEPQHF. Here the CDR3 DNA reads TGCGCCAGCAGCCCCACAGGGGGCATGGAGCCCCAGCATTTT.

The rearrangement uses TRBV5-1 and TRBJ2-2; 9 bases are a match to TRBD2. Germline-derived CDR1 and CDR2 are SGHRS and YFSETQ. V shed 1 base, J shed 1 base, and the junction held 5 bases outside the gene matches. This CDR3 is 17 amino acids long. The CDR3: CASSLRPSGVNTGELFF. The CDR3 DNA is TGCGCCAGCAGCTTGCGGCCTAGCGGGGTGAACACCGGGGAGCTGTTTTTT.

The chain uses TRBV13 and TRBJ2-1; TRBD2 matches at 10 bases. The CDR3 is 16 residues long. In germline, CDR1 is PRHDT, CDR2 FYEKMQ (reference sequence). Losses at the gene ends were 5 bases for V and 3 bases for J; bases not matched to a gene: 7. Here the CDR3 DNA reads TGTGCCAGCAGCCTGCAGACTAGCGGGTACTACAATGAGCAGTTCTTC. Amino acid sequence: CASSLQTSGYYNEQFF.

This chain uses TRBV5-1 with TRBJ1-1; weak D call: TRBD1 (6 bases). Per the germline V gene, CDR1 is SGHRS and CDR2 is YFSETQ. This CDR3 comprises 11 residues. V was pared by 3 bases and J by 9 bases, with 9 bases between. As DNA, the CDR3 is TGCGCCAGCAGCTCGGACAGACAAGCTTTCTTT. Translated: CASSSDRQAFF. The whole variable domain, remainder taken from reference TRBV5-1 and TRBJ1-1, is KAGVTQTPRYLIKTRGQQVTLSCSPISGHRSVSWYQQTPGQGLQFLFEYFSETQRNKGNFPGRFSGRQFSNSRSEMNVSTLELGDSALYLCASSSDRQAFFGQGTRLTVV.

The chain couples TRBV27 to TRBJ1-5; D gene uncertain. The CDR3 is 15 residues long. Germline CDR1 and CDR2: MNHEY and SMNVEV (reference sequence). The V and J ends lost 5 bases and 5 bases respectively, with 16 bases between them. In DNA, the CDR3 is TGTGCCAGCAGTACGAGATTTACAGCAGATCAGCCCCAGCATTTT. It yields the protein CASSTRFTADQPQHF.

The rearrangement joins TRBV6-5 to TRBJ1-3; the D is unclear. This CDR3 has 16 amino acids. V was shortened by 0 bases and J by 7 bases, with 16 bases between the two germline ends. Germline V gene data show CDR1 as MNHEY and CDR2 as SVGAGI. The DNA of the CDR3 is TGTGCCAGCAGTTACTCGACTACTTCTATGGGGAACACCATATATTTT. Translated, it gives CASSYSTTSMGNTIYF.

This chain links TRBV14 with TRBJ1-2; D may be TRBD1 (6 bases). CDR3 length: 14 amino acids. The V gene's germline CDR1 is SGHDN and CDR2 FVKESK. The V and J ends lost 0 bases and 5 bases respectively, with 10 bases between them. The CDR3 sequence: CASSQDRGWYGYTF. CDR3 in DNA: TGTGCCAGCAGCCAAGACAGGGGTTGGTATGGCTACACCTTC. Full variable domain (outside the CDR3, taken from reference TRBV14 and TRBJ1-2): EAGVTQFPSHSVIEKGQTVTLRCDPISGHDNLYWYRRVMGKEIKFLLHFVKESKQDESGMPNNRFLAERTGGTYSTLKVQPAELEDSGVYFCASSQDRGWYGYTFGSGTRLTVV.

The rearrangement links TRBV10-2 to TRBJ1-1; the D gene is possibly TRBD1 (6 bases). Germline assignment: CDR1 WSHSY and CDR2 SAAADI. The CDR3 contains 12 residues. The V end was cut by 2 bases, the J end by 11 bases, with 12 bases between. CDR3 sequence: CASSEDRSSAFF. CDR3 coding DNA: TGCGCCAGCAGTGAGGACAGGTCTTCCGCTTTCTTT.

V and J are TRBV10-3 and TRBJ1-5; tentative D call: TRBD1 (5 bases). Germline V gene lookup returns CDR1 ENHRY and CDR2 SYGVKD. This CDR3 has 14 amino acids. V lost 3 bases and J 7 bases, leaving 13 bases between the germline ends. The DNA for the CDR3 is TGTGCCATCAGTGAAATAGGGGATTACCAGCCCCAGCATTTT. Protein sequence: CAISEIGDYQPQHF.

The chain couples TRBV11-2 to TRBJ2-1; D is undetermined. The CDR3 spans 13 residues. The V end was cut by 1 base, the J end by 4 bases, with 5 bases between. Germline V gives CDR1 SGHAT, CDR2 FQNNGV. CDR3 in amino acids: CASSLVPYNEQFF. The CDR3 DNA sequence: TGTGCCAGCAGCTTAGTCCCTTACAATGAGCAGTTCTTC.

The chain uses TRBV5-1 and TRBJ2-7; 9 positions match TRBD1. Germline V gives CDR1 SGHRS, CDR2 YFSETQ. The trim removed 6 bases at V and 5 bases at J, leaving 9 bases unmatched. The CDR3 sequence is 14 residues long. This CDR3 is CASKLTGGKNEQYF. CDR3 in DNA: TGCGCCAGCAAGCTTACAGGGGGCAAAAACGAGCAGTACTTC.

CDR3 DNA: TGTGCCAGCAGCCCCGGAGAAAGTAACGAGCAGTACTTC. Its protein is CASSPGESNEQYF. The rearrangement joins TRBV9 to TRBJ2-7, with D unresolved. The CDR3 is 13 amino acids. Germline CDR1 reads SGDLS; CDR2 reads YYNGEE. V dropped 4 bases and J dropped 5 bases, with 13 bases sitting between them. Full variable domain (rest looked up from reference TRBV9 and TRBJ2-7): DSGVTQTPKHLITATGQRVTLRCSPRSGDLSVYWYQQSLDQGLQFLIQYYNGEERAKGNILERFSAQQFPDLHSELNLSSLELGDSALYFCASSPGESNEQYFGPGTRLTVT.

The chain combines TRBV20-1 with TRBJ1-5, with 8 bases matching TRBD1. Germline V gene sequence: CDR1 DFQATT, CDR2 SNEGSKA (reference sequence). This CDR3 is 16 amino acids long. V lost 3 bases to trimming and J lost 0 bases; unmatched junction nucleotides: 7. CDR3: CSASRGTGDSNQPQHF. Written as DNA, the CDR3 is TGCAGTGCTAGTAGGGGGACAGGAGATAGCAATCAGCCCCAGCATTTT.

CDR3 DNA sequence: TGTACAACGAGACAGGGACGCTCTGGAAACACCATATATTTT. Its protein product is CTTRQGRSGNTIYF. The chain combines TRBV6-5 with TRBJ1-3, with 7 bases identical to TRBD1. Germline V lookup: CDR1 MNHEY, CDR2 SVGAGI. The length of the CDR3 is 14 residues.

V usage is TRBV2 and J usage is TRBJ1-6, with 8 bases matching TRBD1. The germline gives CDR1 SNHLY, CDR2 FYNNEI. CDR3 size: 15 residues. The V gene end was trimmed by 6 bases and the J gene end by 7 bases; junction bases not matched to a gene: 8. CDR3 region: CASRVDRTGNSPLHF. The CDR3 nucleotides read TGTGCCAGCAGGGTAGATAGGACAGGGAATTCACCCCTCCACTTT.

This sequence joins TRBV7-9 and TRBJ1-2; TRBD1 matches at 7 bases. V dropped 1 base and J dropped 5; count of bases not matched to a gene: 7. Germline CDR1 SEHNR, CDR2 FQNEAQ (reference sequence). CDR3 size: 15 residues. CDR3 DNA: TGTGCCAGCAGCTTAGAGTCCGGGACAGTATATGGCTACACCTTC. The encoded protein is CASSLESGTVYGYTF.

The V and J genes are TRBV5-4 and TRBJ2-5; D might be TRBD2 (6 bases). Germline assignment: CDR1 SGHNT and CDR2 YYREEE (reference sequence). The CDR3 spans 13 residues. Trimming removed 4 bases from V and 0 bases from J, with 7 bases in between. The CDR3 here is CASSRGYQETQYF. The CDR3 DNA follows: TGTGCCAGCAGCCGGGGGTACCAAGAGACCCAGTACTTC.

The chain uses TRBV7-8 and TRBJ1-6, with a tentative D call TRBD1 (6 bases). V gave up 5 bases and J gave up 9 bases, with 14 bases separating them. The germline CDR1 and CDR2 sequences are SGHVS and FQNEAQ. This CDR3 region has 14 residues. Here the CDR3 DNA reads TGTGCCAGCAGCCCTAGGACAGATATTTCACCCCTCCACTTT. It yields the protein CASSPRTDISPLHF.

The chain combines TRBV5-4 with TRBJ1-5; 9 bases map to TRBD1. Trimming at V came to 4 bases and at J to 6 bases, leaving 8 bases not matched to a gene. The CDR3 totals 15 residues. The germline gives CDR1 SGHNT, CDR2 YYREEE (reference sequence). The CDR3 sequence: CASSRGQGSGQPQHF. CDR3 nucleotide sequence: TGTGCCAGCAGCCGGGGACAGGGATCGGGTCAGCCCCAGCATTTT.

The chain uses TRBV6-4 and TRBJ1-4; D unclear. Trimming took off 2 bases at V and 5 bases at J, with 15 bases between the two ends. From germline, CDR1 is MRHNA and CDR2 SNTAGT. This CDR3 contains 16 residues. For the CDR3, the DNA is TGTGCCAGCAGTGACCTAAGTGAACTGTCAAATGAAAAACTGTTTTTT. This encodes CASSDLSELSNEKLFF.

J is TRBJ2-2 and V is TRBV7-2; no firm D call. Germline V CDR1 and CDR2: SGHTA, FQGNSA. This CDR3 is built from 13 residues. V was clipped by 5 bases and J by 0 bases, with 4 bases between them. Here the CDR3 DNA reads TGTGCCAGCAGCGGCCCGAACACCGGGGAGCTGTTTTTT. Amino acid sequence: CASSGPNTGELFF.

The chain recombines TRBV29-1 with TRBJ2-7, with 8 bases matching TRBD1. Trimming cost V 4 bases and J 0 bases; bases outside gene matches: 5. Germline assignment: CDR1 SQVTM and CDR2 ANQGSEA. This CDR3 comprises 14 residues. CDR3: CSVVLQGVSYEQYF. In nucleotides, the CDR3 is TGCAGCGTTGTGTTACAGGGGGTCTCCTACGAGCAGTACTTC.